The 14 T cell receptor beta chains given below trace back to one sample, sequenced in a study of blood T cells in healthy people across ages. Using a J-beta primer mix together with a sample-barcoded 5' primer, a second PCR was run for about 6 to 12 cycles. TCRdb ran MiXCR on the 5' RACE reads and lists one entry per CDR3 protein. The table includes fewer than 2,000,000 distinct CDR3 sequences, 35% to 50% detected once. Sample: blood. Receptors were obtained from a human donor in good health.

This clonotype showed up just a few times. The chain is built from TRBV12-3 or TRBV12-4 and TRBJ2-1; D gene uncertain. Trimming took 1 base from V and 2 from J, leaving 9 bases between them. CDR3 length: 15 amino acids. CDR3 nucleotide sequence: TGTGCCAGCAGTTTAGGCGAACCGGCCTACAATGAGCAGTTCTTC. Encoded protein: CASSLGEPAYNEQFF.

Written as DNA, the CDR3 is TGTGCCAGCAGGTACGACACCAACTACGAGCAGTACTTC. Amino acid sequence: CASRYDTNYEQYF. The chain is built from TRBV6-5 and TRBJ2-7, with D unclear. The CDR3 consists of 13 residues. Trimming left V 6 bases short and J 3 bases short, with 12 bases between. Germline lookup yields CDR1 MNHEY and CDR2 SVGAGI.

The V gene is TRBV3-1, the J gene TRBJ1-2, with D possibly being TRBD1 (5 bases). This CDR3 comprises 13 residues. The V end lost 4 bases, the J end lost 6 bases, and 12 bases lay between the germline ends. The germline V gene encodes CDR1 LGHDT and CDR2 YNNKEL (reference sequence). The CDR3: CASSRGRLDGYTF. The CDR3 coding sequence is TGTGCCAGCAGCCGGGGCAGGCTTGATGGCTACACCTTC.

In its sample, this clonotype was seen a few times. V gene TRBV4-2 combines with J gene TRBJ2-5; D is undetermined. V dropped 1 base and J dropped 5 bases, with 8 bases sitting between them. CDR1 LGHNA and CDR2 YNFKEQ come from the germline V gene. This CDR3 region has 13 residues. CDR3 sequence reads: CASSQVYEETQYF. Here the CDR3 DNA reads TGTGCCAGCAGCCAAGTATACGAGGAGACCCAGTACTTC.

The chain employs TRBV7-2 and TRBJ2-4; either TRBD1 or TRBD2 may supply D (5 bases each). CDR3 length: 15 amino acids. CDR1 and CDR2 (germline): SGHTA, FQGNSA. V lost 2 bases, J lost 13 bases, and 21 bases lay in between. The CDR3 sequence: CASSLLGPGTYGQYF. The DNA for the CDR3 is TGTGCCAGCAGCTTACTAGGACCAGGGACCTACGGGCAGTACTTC.

A note on this clonotype: The DNA is left out, because the CDR3 cannot be placed on it with certainty; the CDR3 is given as TCRdb lists it. The CDR3 protein is CASTWGAGADTRYF. The rearrangement uses TRBV12-3 or TRBV12-4 and TRBJ2-3; TRBD1 is taken as the D call from the table, unchecked against the DNA. From its first to its last residue, the CDR3 has 14 amino acids.

With respect to this clonotype: The germline gene is not matched at one end of the junction; a read error may be the cause. The V and J genes are TRBV7-2 and TRBJ1-2, with no clear D. Per the germline V gene, CDR1 is SGHTA and CDR2 is FQGNSA. The CDR3 is 13 amino acids. The CDR3 loop is CASSPGTNDGYTF. The CDR3 DNA is TGTGCCAGCAGCCCCGGAACTAACGATGGCTACACCTTC.

J is TRBJ1-2 and V is TRBV6-6; D unclear. The CDR3 extends over 13 amino acids. V was clipped by 2 bases and J by 8 bases, with 12 bases between them. CDR1 and CDR2 (germline): MNHNY, SVGAGI (reference sequence). DNA for the CDR3: TGTGCCAGCAGTTACGAGGAGAGGGTCGGCTACACCTTC. It translates to CASSYEERVGYTF.

For this clonotype: The conserved final phenylalanine or tryptophan is absent from the CDR3, which likely points to a read error. The chain is built from TRBV29-1 and TRBJ2-1, with D uncertain. Germline CDR1 and CDR2: SQVTM and ANQGSEA. The V end lost 3 bases, the J end lost 6 bases, and 6 bases lay between the germline ends. The CDR3 consists of 11 residues. CDR3 sequence: CSVEVFNEQFL. CDR3 sequence (DNA): TGCAGCGTTGAGGTTTTCAATGAGCAGTTCCTC.

The chain has TRBV5-8 and TRBJ2-5; no definite D call. TRBJ2-7 explains the end of the DNA better; the J call may be wrong. Germline CDR1 is SGHTS and CDR2 is YDEGEE. The CDR3 contains 14 residues. The DNA of the CDR3 is TGTGCCAGCAGCTCGGCAGGTCTGATCGGCGAGCAGTACTTC. Translating it yields CASSSAGLIGEQYF.

This clonotype was seen a few times. The chain is built from TRBV20-1 and TRBJ1-4; the D is unclear. The CDR3 sequence is 13 residues long. Germline loops: CDR1 DFQATT, CDR2 SNEGSKA (reference sequence). CDR3 sequence reads: CSASVATNEKLFF. The CDR3 DNA follows: TGCAGCGCCTCCGTGGCAACTAATGAAAAACTGTTTTTT.

The sample holds a few counts of this clonotype. The rearrangement joins TRBV7-2 to TRBJ1-2; 8 bases are shared with TRBD1. V was pared by 5 bases and J by 4 bases, with 9 bases of the junction left unmatched. The CDR3 spans 15 residues. From germline, CDR1 is SGHTA and CDR2 FQGNSA. This CDR3 is CASSLSRDRSYGYTF. DNA for the CDR3: TGTGCCAGCAGCCTTTCTCGGGACAGGTCCTATGGCTACACCTTC.

The chain uses TRBV12-3 or TRBV12-4 and TRBJ1-1; TRBD1 might be the D (5 bases). V was clipped by 3 bases and J by 6 bases, with 14 bases between them. This CDR3 has 14 amino acids. CDR3 in DNA: TGTGCCAGCAGTTTTGCCCAGGGTAGGGCTGAAGCTTTCTTT. Translating gives CASSFAQGRAEAFF.

Only a few counts were recorded for this clonotype. V and J are TRBV5-1 and TRBJ2-3; tentative D call: TRBD1 (5 bases). With 0 bases removed from V and 4 bases from J, the gap between germline ends came to 12 bases. The V gene's germline CDR1 is SGHRS and CDR2 YFSETQ. The length of the CDR3 is 15 residues. CDR3 region: CASSLDGAMADTQYF. The CDR3 DNA is TGCGCCAGCAGCTTGGATGGGGCCATGGCAGATACGCAGTATTTT.